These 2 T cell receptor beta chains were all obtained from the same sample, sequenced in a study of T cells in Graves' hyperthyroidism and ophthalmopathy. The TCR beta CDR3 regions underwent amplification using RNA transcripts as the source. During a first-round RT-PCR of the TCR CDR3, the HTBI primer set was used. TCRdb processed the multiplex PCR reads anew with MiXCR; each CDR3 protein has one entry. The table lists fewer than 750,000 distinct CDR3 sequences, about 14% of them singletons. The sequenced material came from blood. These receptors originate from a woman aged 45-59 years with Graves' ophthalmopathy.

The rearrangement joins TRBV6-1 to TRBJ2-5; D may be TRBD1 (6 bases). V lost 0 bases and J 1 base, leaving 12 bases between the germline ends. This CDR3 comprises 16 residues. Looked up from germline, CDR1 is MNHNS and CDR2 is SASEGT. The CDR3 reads CASSEAIGQPQETQYF. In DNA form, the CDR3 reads TGTGCCAGCAGTGAAGCAATAGGACAGCCCCAAGAGACCCAGTACTTC.

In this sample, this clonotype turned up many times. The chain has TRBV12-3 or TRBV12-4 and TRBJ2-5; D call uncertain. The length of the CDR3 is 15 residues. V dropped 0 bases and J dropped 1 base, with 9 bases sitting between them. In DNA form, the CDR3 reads TGTGCCAGCAGTTTAGCGCGATTATTCCAAGAGACCCAGTACTTC. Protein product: CASSLARLFQETQYF.